This is a list of T cell receptor beta chains from one sample in a study of blood T cells in healthy people across ages. TCRdb fed the 5' RACE reads into MiXCR, producing one record per CDR3 protein. The sample includes 1.5 million to 2 million distinct CDR3 sequences, around 48% seen only once; the top ten take less than 2.5%. The sample comprised blood. The receptor source for this set is a woman aged 40 to 49 in good health. Each CDR3 is given with its conserved first and last residue. For some rows the clone size is stated as once, few or many, or as a class when expanded; others skip it.

v_call,clone_size,cdr3_length,j_call,cdr3_aa
TRBV9,few,16,TRBJ2-3,CASSPPAVGGTDTQYF
TRBV4-3,-,17,TRBJ2-3,CASNPDRGFSFRDTQYF
TRBV20-1,many,15,TRBJ2-5,CSALRRTGGRETQYF
TRBV12-3/TRBV12-4,once,15,TRBJ2-7,CASSPAGTGEYEQYF
TRBV7-2,many,12,TRBJ2-7,CASSLVVYEQYF
TRBV18,-,13,TRBJ1-4,CASSAGVNEKLFF
TRBV5-1,few,16,TRBJ2-4,CASSPPNTIAKNIQYF
TRBV20-1,-,13,TRBJ1-6,CSARTGGFSPLHF
TRBV20-1,-,15,TRBJ1-5,CSAREGQGSNQPQHF
TRBV7-2,many,13,TRBJ2-5,CASSDGQQETQYF
TRBV20-1,-,15,TRBJ1-2,CSAKRLDRVDCGYTF
TRBV7-2,once,15,TRBJ1-4,CASSKQVSYGEKLFF
TRBV28,-,14,TRBJ2-4,CASSYQGGKNIQYF
TRBV7-9,-,15,TRBJ1-2,CASSLGRDRDGGYTF
TRBV12-3/TRBV12-4,-,15,TRBJ2-5,CASSAPEGLGETQYF
TRBV20-1,once,16,TRBJ1-1,CSARDLSTGYSTEAFF
TRBV27,few,13,TRBJ2-7,CASSLSFRAEQYF
TRBV7-2,-,15,TRBJ2-4,CASSFARTGGGEQYF
TRBV5-6,-,13,TRBJ2-3,CASIPWGGDTQYF
TRBV7-2,-,14,TRBJ2-7,CASSARQGAGEQYF
TRBV7-2,few,16,TRBJ2-3,CASSYSVRTSTDTQYF
TRBV7-2,-,15,TRBJ1-6,CASSSPDRGDPPLHF
TRBV4-1,few,15,TRBJ1-4,CASSQGQEVLEKLFF
TRBV5-6,-,14,TRBJ2-3,CASSLWGGSDTQYF
TRBV10-3,-,14,TRBJ1-2,CAVFRDRSSYGYTF
TRBV7-2,-,18,TRBJ2-4,CASSPSGGASLAKNIQYF
TRBV7-8,-,15,TRBJ1-2,CASSHRETSRDGYTF
TRBV5-1,-,13,TRBJ2-3,CASMQEVADTQYF
TRBV28,-,16,TRBJ1-6,CASNPDRGSYNSPLHF
TRBV7-2,-,16,TRBJ1-5,CASSLAGTGVNQPQHF
TRBV27,-,15,TRBJ2-1,CASSLRQGREDEQFF
TRBV20-1,-,15,TRBJ2-3,CSASRESSSTDTQYF
TRBV7-2,-,13,TRBJ2-1,CATRRGHYNEQFF
TRBV5-1,-,16,TRBJ2-3,CASSRRDGLSTDTQYF
TRBV5-1,-,16,TRBJ1-1,CASSLYRGTGNTEAFF
TRBV29-1,few,13,TRBJ1-2,CSVAWREDYGYTF
TRBV28,few,14,TRBJ2-3,CASMVTGSTDTQYF
TRBV6-1,-,13,TRBJ2-1,CASSTGVANEQFF
TRBV12-1,-,15,TRBJ2-7,CASSFGASSSYEQYF
TRBV27,-,15,TRBJ2-3,CASTKTRILTDTQYF
TRBV6-2/TRBV6-3,-,17,TRBJ2-3,CASGWLLATGEIDTQYF
TRBV7-2,many,13,TRBJ2-5,CASSRTGGETQYF
TRBV5-5,-,15,TRBJ1-4,CASSLMYPANEKLFF
TRBV29-1,-,11,TRBJ1-2,CSGLSPGGYTF
TRBV4-2,few,16,TRBJ2-5,CASSRNSAALQETQYF
TRBV7-9,few,15,TRBJ2-1,CASSFPQGGNNEQFF
TRBV7-2,few,12,TRBJ1-4,CASSLRNEKLFF
TRBV12-3/TRBV12-4,-,13,-,CTSSPIGVETQYF
TRBV4-1,-,15,TRBJ2-5,CASSQENKLGETQYF
TRBV12-3/TRBV12-4,-,14,-,CASSFGQDENIQYF
TRBV5-6,-,19,TRBJ1-2,CASSVSGTPSGLNNYGYTF
TRBV7-8,-,15,TRBJ1-1,CASSLDDATNTEAFF
TRBV6-1,-,10,TRBJ2-6,CASRMGVLTF
TRBV6-6,-,14,TRBJ2-4,CASKVGLAKNIQYF